This passage covers 32 T cell receptor beta chains from one sample sequenced in a study of T cell responses to AZD1222 COVID-19 vaccine. This table comes from immunoSEQ multiplex PCR, and its TCRdb copy is limited to in-frame clones, with some not included. There are 110,000 to 150,000 clones in the sample; more than 90% occur only once, and 3% to 3.5% lies in the top ten. Sequencing used peripheral blood, obtained on day 0 of AZD1222 vaccination. The receptor source for this set is an adult in good health.

The chain recombines TRBV9 with TRBJ1-2; no clear D. The ends were cut back, 3 bases at V and 8 bases at J, with 20 bases in the middle. Germline CDR1 SGDLS, CDR2 YYNGEE. This CDR3 has 15 amino acids. The CDR3 region is CASSDIPGDLAGYTF. The CDR3 bases are TGTGCCAGCAGCGACATCCCCGGAGACCTAGCAGGCTACACCTTC.

Here the CDR3 DNA reads TGCAGCGTAGGGACTAGCGGGAGGCAGTTCTTC. This gives the protein CSVGTSGRQFF. The J gene is TRBJ2-1, the V gene TRBV29-1, with 14 bases aligning to TRBD2. Losses at the gene ends were 6 bases for V and 12 bases for J; bases not matched to a gene: 1. The CDR3 covers 11 residues. CDR1 SQVTM and CDR2 ANQGSEA come from the germline V gene.

The gene calls are TRBV5-5 and TRBJ1-1; D ambiguous. This CDR3 is built from 13 residues. Looked up from germline, CDR1 is SGHKS and CDR2 is YYEKEE (reference sequence). V lost 0 bases to trimming and J lost 3 bases, with 6 bases between them. In nucleotides, the CDR3 is TGTGCCAGCAGCTTGGTAAGGGACACTGAAGCTTTCTTT. Amino acids: CASSLVRDTEAFF.

The chain recombines TRBV25-1 with TRBJ1-6; D not resolved. The germline CDR1 and CDR2 sequences are MGHDK and SYGVNS. V was clipped by 1 base and J by 7 bases, with 11 bases between them. The CDR3 length is 15 residues. The CDR3 sequence: CASSEWEGRNSPLHF. The CDR3 DNA follows: TGTGCCAGCAGTGAATGGGAGGGTAGGAATTCACCCCTCCACTTT.

The V and J genes are TRBV11-2 and TRBJ1-1; D is ambiguous. Trimming cost V 5 bases and J 1 base, with 14 bases left between them. CDR1 and CDR2 from the germline V gene are SGHAT and FQNNGV. This CDR3 is 15 amino acids long. As DNA, the CDR3 is TGTGCCAGCAGCGGAGGCCAGACCACGAACACTGAAGCTTTCTTT. This translates into CASSGGQTTNTEAFF.

The rearrangement joins TRBV9 to TRBJ2-5; 8 nucleotides line up with TRBD1. The CDR3 extends over 17 amino acids. Germline V CDR1 and CDR2: SGDLS, YYNGEE. V was pared by 0 bases and J by 1 base, with 8 bases of the junction left unmatched. The CDR3 spells CASSVESTGGIQETQYF. The CDR3 DNA reads as TGTGCCAGCAGCGTAGAATCAACAGGGGGTATCCAAGAGACCCAGTACTTC.

The rearrangement joins TRBV15 to TRBJ1-5; no reliable D call. Germline V gene lookup returns CDR1 LNHNV and CDR2 YYDKDF (reference sequence). V was shortened by 2 bases and J by 4 bases, with 3 bases between the two germline ends. The length of the CDR3 is 12 residues. The CDR3 DNA sequence: TGTGCCACCAGCAGATCTAATCAGCCCCAGCATTTT. Residues: CATSRSNQPQHF.

This clone has a single count. The V and J genes are TRBV7-9 and TRBJ2-2; 7 bases line up with TRBD1. In germline, CDR1 is SEHNR, CDR2 FQNEAQ (reference sequence). Trimming at V came to 9 bases and at J to 4 bases, leaving 8 bases not matched to a gene. The CDR3 has 14 amino acids. CDR3: CASQTGLGTGELFF. The DNA of the CDR3 is TGTGCCAGTCAGACAGGGCTTGGCACCGGGGAGCTGTTTTTT.

The J gene is TRBJ1-2, the V gene TRBV6-5, with D possibly matching TRBD1 (5 bases). The V end was cut by 3 bases, the J end by 6 bases, with 17 bases between. Germline lookup yields CDR1 MNHEY and CDR2 SVGAGI. The CDR3 loop spans 15 amino acids. CDR3 DNA: TGTGCCAGCAGTTATAATTGGGGCAGGGCGGATGGCTACACCTTC. Translating gives CASSYNWGRADGYTF.

The J gene is TRBJ1-5, the V gene TRBV30, with 8 bases aligning to TRBD1. Germline CDR1 is GTSNPN and CDR2 is SVGIG (reference sequence). With 4 bases clipped from V and 4 bases from J, the junction kept 3 bases outside the gene matches. The CDR3 length is 13 residues. The CDR3 sequence: CAWTGQVNQPQHF. The CDR3 nucleotides are TGTGCCTGGACGGGACAGGTGAATCAGCCCCAGCATTTT.

The rearrangement uses TRBV12-5 and TRBJ1-1; D may be TRBD1 (5 bases). Germline loops: CDR1 LGHNT, CDR2 FRNRAP. The CDR3 is 13 amino acids. V dropped 4 bases and J dropped 4 bases, with 10 bases sitting between them. The CDR3 protein is CASGYGGATEAFF. CDR3 sequence (DNA): TGTGCTAGTGGTTATGGTGGGGCCACTGAAGCTTTCTTT.

The rearrangement uses TRBV19 and TRBJ2-1; 12 bases are shared with TRBD2. Per the germline V gene, CDR1 is LNHDA and CDR2 is SQIVND (reference sequence). V was clipped by 3 bases and J by 6 bases; unmatched bases: 3. The CDR3 extends over 15 amino acids. The CDR3 bases are TGTGCCAGTAGTATTGGACTAGCGGGACTCAATGAGCAGTTCTTC. It is translated as CASSIGLAGLNEQFF.

J is TRBJ2-3 and V is TRBV9; TRBD1 aligns across 10 bases. Per germline, CDR1 SGDLS and CDR2 YYNGEE. V trimming: 0 bases; J trimming: 3 bases; junction bases outside the gene matches: 4. This CDR3 contains 16 residues. The CDR3 sequence: CASSVGGQGMTDTQYF. CDR3 coding DNA: TGTGCCAGCAGCGTAGGGGGACAGGGGATGACAGATACGCAGTATTTT. Drawing the rest from reference TRBV9 and TRBJ2-3, the complete variable domain is DSGVTQTPKHLITATGQRVTLRCSPRSGDLSVYWYQQSLDQGLQFLIQYYNGEERAKGNILERFSAQQFPDLHSELNLSSLELGDSALYFCASSVGGQGMTDTQYFGPGTRLTVL.

This clone appeared a few times. This sequence joins TRBV18 and TRBJ2-5, with D possibly matching TRBD2 (5 bases). The CDR3 totals 12 residues. CDR1 is KGHSH and CDR2 is LQKENI in the germline V gene. V was shortened by 8 bases and J by 5 bases, with 12 bases between the two germline ends. CDR3: CASQETRETQYF. The CDR3 region has the DNA TGTGCCAGCCAAGAAACTAGGGAGACCCAGTACTTC. The variable domain in full, with the rest retrieved from reference TRBV18 and TRBJ2-5, is NAGVMQNPRHLVRRRGQEARLRCSPMKGHSHVYWYRQLPEEGLKFMVYLQKENIIDESGMPKERFSAEFPKEGPSILRIQQVVRGDSAAYFCASQETRETQYFGPGTRLLVL.

V and J are TRBV7-2 and TRBJ1-2, with 10 bases aligning to TRBD1. J was trimmed by 6 bases and V by 3 bases; bases with no gene match: 4. The CDR3 spans 14 residues. CDR1 SGHTA and CDR2 FQGNSA come from the germline V gene. In DNA, the CDR3 is TGTGCCAGCAGCTTTCAAGGACAGGGGGATGGCTACACCTTC. Encoded protein: CASSFQGQGDGYTF.

The J gene is TRBJ2-7, the V gene TRBV30; 9 nucleotides line up with TRBD1. The germline CDR1 and CDR2 sequences are GTSNPN and SVGIG (reference sequence). J was trimmed by 4 bases and V by 2 bases; bases with no gene match: 9. The CDR3 covers 15 residues. Here the CDR3 DNA reads TGTGCCTGGAGTTACCCCTACGACAGGGGGTACGAGCAGTACTTC. This sequence encodes CAWSYPYDRGYEQYF.

The chain links TRBV24-1 to TRBJ1-2; D might be TRBD1 (5 bases). Per germline, CDR1 KGHDR and CDR2 SFDVKD. The V gene lost 3 bases and the J gene lost 6 bases, with 13 bases spanning the gap. CDR3 length equals 14 residues. This CDR3 reads CATSDTSGTDGYTF. As DNA, the CDR3 is TGTGCCACCAGTGATACCTCCGGGACGGATGGCTACACCTTC.

V usage is TRBV18 and J usage is TRBJ2-1, with 10 bases identical to TRBD2. The V gene end was trimmed by 5 bases and the J gene end by 7 bases; junction bases not matched to a gene: 8. Germline V CDR1 and CDR2: KGHSH, LQKENI. CDR3 size: 15 residues. The CDR3 region is CASSTLAGEYNEQFF. The CDR3 DNA reads TGTGCCAGCTCAACCCTAGCGGGAGAATATAATGAGCAGTTCTTC.

V gene TRBV6-2 or TRBV6-3 combines with J gene TRBJ2-1, with D possibly called TRBD1 or TRBD2 (7 bases each). Trimming shortened V by 2 bases and J by 0 bases, and 17 bases separated the two germline ends. Germline CDR1 is MNHEY and CDR2 is SVGEGT. The CDR3 covers 18 residues. The DNA of the CDR3 is TGTGCCAGCAGTTACAGAATTAAGCGGGACAGCTCCTACAATGAGCAGTTCTTC. Protein sequence: CASSYRIKRDSSYNEQFF.

CDR3 sequence reads: CASSITGTGVSEAFF. DNA for the CDR3: TGTGCCAGCAGTATTACTGGGACAGGGGTTTCTGAAGCTTTCTTT. This chain connects TRBV2 to TRBJ1-1; 10 bases match TRBD1. Germline loops: CDR1 SNHLY, CDR2 FYNNEI. The CDR3 consists of 15 residues. V shed 5 bases, J shed 6 bases, and the junction held 9 bases outside the gene matches. The full variable domain, with the rest looked up from reference TRBV2 and TRBJ1-1, is EPEVTQTPSHQVTQMGQEVILRCVPISNHLYFYWYRQILGQKVEFLVSFYNNEISEKSEIFDDQFSVERPDGSNFTLKIRSTKLEDSAMYFCASSITGTGVSEAFFGQGTRLTVV.

The J gene is TRBJ1-4, the V gene TRBV4-1, with 7 bases that match TRBD1. V gave up 3 bases and J gave up 0 bases; unmatched junction bases: 4. Germline V CDR1 and CDR2: MGHRA, YSYEKL. The CDR3 length is 16 residues. In nucleotides, the CDR3 is TGCGCCAGCAGCCACGTCGGGACAGCAACTAATGAAAAACTGTTTTTT. Encoded protein: CASSHVGTATNEKLFF.

The chain couples TRBV5-5 to TRBJ1-5; D is perhaps TRBD1 (6 bases). This CDR3 contains 15 residues. In germline, CDR1 is SGHKS, CDR2 YYEKEE (reference sequence). V was cut by 1 base and J by 5 bases, with 13 bases left in between. CDR3 region: CASSLMAKGDQPQHF. CDR3 DNA sequence: TGTGCCAGCAGCTTGATGGCCAAGGGGGATCAGCCCCAGCATTTT.

The rearrangement joins TRBV27 to TRBJ2-4; D is unclear. Germline CDR1 reads MNHEY; CDR2 reads SMNVEV (reference sequence). The V gene lost 6 bases and the J gene lost 1 base, with 16 bases spanning the gap. The CDR3 is 16 residues long. CDR3 DNA sequence: TGTGCCAGCAGGCTTTGGGCCTCCGGGGCCAAAAACATTCAGTACTTC. Translation: CASRLWASGAKNIQYF.

V usage is TRBV4-1 and J usage is TRBJ1-4; D remains ambiguous. Deletions cut 0 bases from V and 8 bases from J, with 10 bases between. Germline CDR1 is MGHRA and CDR2 is YSYEKL. The CDR3 sequence is 14 residues long. CDR3 DNA: TGCGCCAGCAGCCAAGATCGGGTTGGGGAAAAACTGTTTTTT. It specifies CASSQDRVGEKLFF.

The chain has TRBV6-5 and TRBJ1-1, with 7 bases fitting TRBD1. The trim removed 1 base at V and 4 bases at J, leaving 9 bases unmatched. CDR3 size: 16 residues. In germline, CDR1 is MNHEY, CDR2 SVGAGI. CDR3 nucleotide sequence: TGTGCCAGCAGTTACTTTCAAGGACAGGTTGGCACTGAAGCTTTCTTT. Protein: CASSYFQGQVGTEAFF.

V gene TRBV24-1 combines with J gene TRBJ2-3; 9 bases are shared with TRBD1. J was trimmed by 4 bases and V by 4 bases; bases with no gene match: 5. The CDR3 is 15 residues long. Germline assignment: CDR1 KGHDR and CDR2 SFDVKD. DNA of the CDR3: TGTGCCACCAGTGACCGGGACAGGGAACCAGATACGCAGTATTTT. This encodes CATSDRDREPDTQYF.

The chain is built from TRBV3-1 (or the pseudogene TRBV3-2) and TRBJ1-1; TRBD1 aligns across 8 bases. The junction had 4 bases not matched to a gene; V was cut back by 4 bases and J by 0 bases. The CDR3 extends over 15 amino acids. The germline CDR1 and CDR2 sequences are LGHDT and YNNKEL (reference sequence). In DNA, the CDR3 is TGTGCCAGCAGCCTAGGACAGGGATTGAACACTGAAGCTTTCTTT. Amino acids: CASSLGQGLNTEAFF.

This rearrangement joins TRBV6-2 or TRBV6-3 to TRBJ2-4; a weak D match, TRBD1 (5 bases). The germline V gene encodes CDR1 MNHEY and CDR2 SVGEGT. The CDR3 is made up of 12 amino acids. V lost 5 bases to trimming and J lost 9 bases, with 11 bases between them. The DNA for the CDR3 is TGTGCCAGCAGTCCCCCCCAGGGCATTCAGTACTTC. Residues: CASSPPQGIQYF.

The genes are TRBV28 and TRBJ2-3; 10 bases fit TRBD2. The germline gives CDR1 MDHEN, CDR2 SYDVKM. The CDR3 is 15 amino acids. Trimming at V came to 5 bases and at J to 5 bases, leaving 7 bases not matched to a gene. CDR3 protein: CASSPGTSEIDTQYF. For the CDR3, the DNA is TGTGCCAGCAGTCCCGGGACTAGCGAGATAGATACGCAGTATTTT.

This rearrangement joins TRBV7-2 to TRBJ2-7, with TRBD2 identical over 7 bases. With 0 bases clipped from V and 4 bases from J, the junction kept 6 bases outside the gene matches. The CDR3 runs to 15 residues. From germline, CDR1 is SGHTA and CDR2 FQGNSA. The CDR3 sequence: CASSLAYGSGYEQYF. The CDR3 coding sequence is TGTGCCAGCAGCTTAGCGTATGGTAGCGGGTACGAGCAGTACTTC.

The V call is TRBV3-1 (or the pseudogene TRBV3-2), the J call TRBJ1-2; a weak D match, TRBD1 (5 bases). The V gene lost 0 bases and the J gene lost 9 bases, with 14 bases spanning the gap. This CDR3 has 14 amino acids. Germline V gives CDR1 LGHDT, CDR2 YNNKEL (reference sequence). The CDR3 sequence: CASSQDPGPESYTF. The CDR3 bases are TGTGCCAGCAGCCAAGATCCAGGGCCAGAAAGCTACACCTTC.

The chain recombines TRBV19 with TRBJ1-1; TRBD1 matches 8 bases. The CDR3 length is 14 residues. The V segment lost 9 bases and the J segment 2 bases; nucleotides outside the gene matches: 8. Germline V gives CDR1 LNHDA, CDR2 SQIVND (reference sequence). The chain's CDR3 is CASKRGQVNTEAFF. CDR3 bases: TGTGCCAGCAAAAGGGGACAGGTCAACACTGAAGCTTTCTTT.